This T cell receptor (beta chain) was identified in a study of T cell repertoires in cytomegalovirus infection. Study-wide context: Peptides in the study included HLA-C-restricted and HLA-B-restricted CMV epitopes. Public TCR beta signatures were indicative of both CMV infection and a matching HLA type.

Overall study findings and caveats: Dominant in the ex vivo response were TCR beta clonotypes restricted by HLA-C and specific for CMV.

Per the germline V gene, CDR1 is MDHEN and CDR2 is SYDVKM. Trimming removed 6 bases at V and 6 bases at J, with 8 bases between. The CDR3 is made up of 12 amino acids. From the reads, TCRdb called clonotypes with MiXCR, one entry per CDR3 protein. The sample includes fewer than 650,000 distinct CDR3 sequences, roughly 43% of them seen just once. Concerning this clonotype itself: Antigen specificity is unknown.

This chain links TRBV28 with TRBJ2-2, with D maybe TRBD1 (6 bases). The sequences come from cultured PBMCs, collected from culture after CMV antigen stimulation. This TCR was sampled from a human donor in good health (CMV status not recorded). Some clones in this sample may be carry-over from other donors' samples. CDR3 residues: CASSKGAGELFF. CDR3 DNA sequence: TGTGCCAGCAGCAAGGGGGCCGGGGAGCTGTTTTTT.